This T cell receptor beta chain was recovered during a study of identical twins. The sample holds a few counts of this clonotype. Antigen unknown. Each cDNA held unique molecular identifiers, and template switching gave it a universal primer site. TCRdb fed the 5' RACE reads into MiXCR, producing one record per CDR3 protein. Seen here are 1.5 million to 2 million distinct CDR3 sequences, around a third observed once, and the top ten hold about 0.27%. The CDR3 runs 14 residues. CDR1 is MNHNY, CDR2 SVGAGI, per germline (reference sequence). V trimming: 2 bases; J trimming: 6 bases; junction bases outside the gene matches: 6. Study results and caveats: Zero-insertion analyses might be partly confounded by invariant T cells like MAIT and iNKT. Beta clonotypes that were abundant in cord blood contained fewer insertions, a pattern absent from memory repertoires. Out-of-frame alpha sequences that twins shared showed excess low generation probability.

The source material was cord blood. The chain carries TRBV6-6 and TRBJ1-1; 7 nucleotides agree with TRBD1. This clonotype was obtained from a newborn girl in good health. CDR3 protein: CASSYHGTAAEAFF. The CDR3 nucleotides read TGTGCCAGCAGTTACCACGGGACAGCGGCTGAAGCTTTCTTT.